The entry below gives a single TCR beta chain sequence along with its context. What antigen it recognizes has not been identified. Base quality data are lacking; no much larger clone is found one base away. TCRbeta CDR3 regions were amplified from genomic DNA using the immunoSEQ Assay, a bias-controlled multiplex PCR. The original methods were these. Within the assay, amplification of reference gene primers was used to estimate how many nucleated cells each sample contained. To quantify the absolute abundance of each unique TCRbeta CDR3 rearrangement, sequence reads were collapsed and filtered. Productive Simpson clonality was computed per sample as the square root of Simpson's diversity index over productive rearrangements. The table was pulled from immuneACCESS by TCRdb, which kept in-frame rearrangements only. Such tables lose some clones; where checked, under half of the loss comes from unresolved V genes, and the rest has no known cause. The D gene and trimming were derived from the DNA, and the V and J assignments and clone size from that table. In all, the sample holds 150,000 to 200,000 clones, and over 75% of those were seen once. 11% of the sample belongs to the ten largest clones.

This sample was taken from a study of blood T cell repertoires in COVID-19 (TCRdb year 2020). In the study overall: Samples from collaborators originated in the United States, Italy and Spain and spanned both the acute and convalescent phases of COVID-19. The material from the prospective study consisted of cDNA or gDNA derived from T cells, B-cell-depleted T cells, or PBMCs. The dataset comprised deeply sampled blood TCRbeta repertoires from subjects exposed to, actively infected with, or recovered from COVID-19. A freely available public database, intended as a resource for researchers studying the immune response to SARS-CoV-2, is where the repertoires were released. Samples came from the ongoing ImmuneRACE study (first 160 participants) plus 1,254 subjects from 6 global collaborators. The sample metadata nearly always contained a de-identified subject ID, COVID-19 status, age in years and sex. Where HLA class I and class II types were available, the types were taken from metadata supplied by the sample provider, not from assay-based typing. Beyond this particular receptor, the publication reports: The amount of clinical and demographic metadata varied by source and participant and was provided uncurated.

Participants in the prospective study were enrolled through a virtual design, were aged roughly 18 to 100 years, and lived in roughly 24 United States geographic areas. In the prospective study, cohorts were assigned on the basis of participant-reported clinical history obtained from a screening survey and a study questionnaire. For ImmuneRACE Cohort 3, a participant was defined as recovered based on two consecutive negative NP/OP PCR tests, clearance by a healthcare professional, or resolution of symptoms. Mobile phlebotomists in the prospective study collected whole blood, serum and a nasopharyngeal or oropharyngeal swab from every participant. Prospective study participants could optionally give additional blood draws and questionnaires over an approximately 2-month period. Before DNA extraction, blood samples from the prospective study were shipped at room temperature or frozen. Sequencing used PBMCs or T cells enriched from blood (not recorded which). The receptor was derived from a man aged 50-59 years who had recovered from COVID-19.

The CDR3 region reads CASSLARGEGDTQYF. The sequence in DNA is TGTGCCAGCAGCTTGGCTCGGGGGGAGGGAGATACGCAGTATTTT. The chain joins TRBV5-6 to TRBJ2-3, and 7 bases in between align with TRBD2. Reading from cysteine to phenylalanine, the CDR3 counts 15 amino acids. Kept here is only the CDR3 DNA, which spans 45 bases and is read in frame from base 1. CDR1 and CDR2 are read off the germline V gene as SGHDT and YYEEEE. Trimming accounts for 0 bases at V and 5 bases at J, while the number of junction bases matched to no gene is 6.